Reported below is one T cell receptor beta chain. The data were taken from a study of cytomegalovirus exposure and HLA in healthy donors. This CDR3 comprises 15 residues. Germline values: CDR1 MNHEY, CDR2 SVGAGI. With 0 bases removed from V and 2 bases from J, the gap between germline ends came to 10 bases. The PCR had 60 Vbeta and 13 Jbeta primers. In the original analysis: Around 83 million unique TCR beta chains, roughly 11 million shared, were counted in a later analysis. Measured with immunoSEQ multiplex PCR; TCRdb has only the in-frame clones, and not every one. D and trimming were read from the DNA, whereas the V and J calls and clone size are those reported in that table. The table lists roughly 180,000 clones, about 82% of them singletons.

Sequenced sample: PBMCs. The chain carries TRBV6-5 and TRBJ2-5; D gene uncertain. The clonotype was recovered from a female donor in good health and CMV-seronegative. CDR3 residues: CASSYSWAKQETQYF. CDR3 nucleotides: TGTGCCAGCAGTTACTCGTGGGCGAAACAAGAGACCCAGTACTTC.